Detailed here is one T cell receptor beta chain. Its antigen is undetermined. Per the germline V gene, CDR1 is MNHEY and CDR2 is SVGEGT. The CDR3 covers 13 residues. J was trimmed by 1 base and V by 11 bases; bases with no gene match: 7. It was with a sample-barcoded 5' primer and a J-beta primer mix that a second PCR of roughly 7 to 12 cycles was run. TCRdb passed the 5' RACE reads through MiXCR, listing each CDR3 protein once. The data hold about 770,000 distinct CDR3 sequences, with about 42% observed a single time. This entry comes from a study of blood T cells in healthy people across ages. Study-level findings and limits: Older age coincided with a roughly linear decline in TCR beta diversity per million T cells.

This chain links TRBV6-2 or TRBV6-3 with TRBJ2-5; 7 nucleotides align to TRBD2. The specimen was blood. This TCR was sampled from a man aged 55 to 69 in good health. The CDR3 nucleotides are TGTGCCGGGAGGGGCAGATCCCAAGAGACCCAGTACTTC. This codes for CAGRGRSQETQYF.